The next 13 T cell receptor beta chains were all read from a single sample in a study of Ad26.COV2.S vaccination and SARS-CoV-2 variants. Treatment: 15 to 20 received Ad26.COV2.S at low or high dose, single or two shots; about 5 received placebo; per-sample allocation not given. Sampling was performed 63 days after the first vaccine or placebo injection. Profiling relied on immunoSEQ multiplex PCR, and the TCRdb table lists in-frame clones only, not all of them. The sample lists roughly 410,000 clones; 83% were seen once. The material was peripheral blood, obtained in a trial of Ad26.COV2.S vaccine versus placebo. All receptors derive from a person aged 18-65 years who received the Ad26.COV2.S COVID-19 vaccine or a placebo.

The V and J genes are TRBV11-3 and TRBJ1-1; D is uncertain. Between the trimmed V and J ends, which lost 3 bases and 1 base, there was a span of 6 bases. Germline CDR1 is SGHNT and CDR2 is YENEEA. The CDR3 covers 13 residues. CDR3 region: CASSFSKNTEAFF. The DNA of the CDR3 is TGTGCCAGCAGCTTCAGCAAGAACACTGAAGCTTTCTTT.

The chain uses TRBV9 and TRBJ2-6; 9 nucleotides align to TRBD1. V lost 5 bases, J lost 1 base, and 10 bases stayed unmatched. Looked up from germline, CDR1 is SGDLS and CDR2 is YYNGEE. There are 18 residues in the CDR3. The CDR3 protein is CASSLGQGQVSGANVLTF. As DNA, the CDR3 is TGTGCCAGCAGTCTAGGACAGGGGCAAGTTTCTGGGGCCAACGTCCTGACTTTC.

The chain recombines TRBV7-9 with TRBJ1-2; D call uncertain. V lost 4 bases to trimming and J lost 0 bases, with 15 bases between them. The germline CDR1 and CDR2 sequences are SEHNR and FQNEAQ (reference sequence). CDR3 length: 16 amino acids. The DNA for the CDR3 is TGTGCCAGCAGCTCCTCTTATACCGGGGCTAACTATGGCTACACCTTC. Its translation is CASSSSYTGANYGYTF.

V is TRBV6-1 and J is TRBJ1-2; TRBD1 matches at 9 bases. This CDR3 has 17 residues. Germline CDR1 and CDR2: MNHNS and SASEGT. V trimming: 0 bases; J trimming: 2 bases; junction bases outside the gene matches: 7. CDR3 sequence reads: CASSEALGQGTNYGYTF. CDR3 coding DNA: TGTGCCAGCAGTGAAGCGCTCGGACAGGGGACGAACTATGGCTACACCTTC.

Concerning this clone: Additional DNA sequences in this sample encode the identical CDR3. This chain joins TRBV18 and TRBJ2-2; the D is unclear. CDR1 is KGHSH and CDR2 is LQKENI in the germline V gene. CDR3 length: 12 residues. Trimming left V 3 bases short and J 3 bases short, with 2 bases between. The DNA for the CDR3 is TGTGCCAGCTCACCTTACACCGGGGAGCTGTTTTTT. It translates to CASSPYTGELFF.

CDR3 coding DNA: TGTGCCAGCAGTTTAAGCTGGGGCAGTACCGCCTATGGCTACACCTTC. It yields the protein CASSLSWGSTAYGYTF. The rearrangement uses TRBV27 and TRBJ1-2, with a possible D match to TRBD1 (5 bases). Trimming left V 2 bases short and J 4 bases short, with 17 bases between. The CDR3 sequence is 16 residues long. CDR1 and CDR2 from the germline V gene are MNHEY and SMNVEV (reference sequence).

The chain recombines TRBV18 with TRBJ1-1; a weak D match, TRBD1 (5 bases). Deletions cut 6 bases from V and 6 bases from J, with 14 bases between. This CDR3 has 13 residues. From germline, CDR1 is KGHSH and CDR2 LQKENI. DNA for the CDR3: TGTGCCAGCTCTCTGGACGAAGGGGCTGAAGCTTTCTTT. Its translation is CASSLDEGAEAFF.

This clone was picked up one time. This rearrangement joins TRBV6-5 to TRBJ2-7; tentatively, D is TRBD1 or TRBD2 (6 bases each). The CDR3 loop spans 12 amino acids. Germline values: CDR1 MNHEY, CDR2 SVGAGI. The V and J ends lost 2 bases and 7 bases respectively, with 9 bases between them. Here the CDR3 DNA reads TGTGCCAGCAGTTACAGGGGGGAGGAGCAGTACTTC. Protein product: CASSYRGEEQYF.

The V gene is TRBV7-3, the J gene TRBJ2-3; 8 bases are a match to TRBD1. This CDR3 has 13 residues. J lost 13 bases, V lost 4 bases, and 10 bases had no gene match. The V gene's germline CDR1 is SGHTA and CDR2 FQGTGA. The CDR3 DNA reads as TGTGCCAGCAGCTCCCGACAGGGGCTAATGGAGTATTTT. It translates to CASSSRQGLMEYF.

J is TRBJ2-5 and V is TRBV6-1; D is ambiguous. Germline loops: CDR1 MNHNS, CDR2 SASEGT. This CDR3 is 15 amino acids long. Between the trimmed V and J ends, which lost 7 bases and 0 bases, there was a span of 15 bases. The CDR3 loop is CASTPMAQYQETQYF. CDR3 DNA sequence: TGTGCCAGCACTCCGATGGCTCAGTACCAAGAGACCCAGTACTTC.

CDR3 DNA: TGTGCCATCAGGGAGAGCACTAGCGGGACACGCGAGCAGTACTTC. Protein: CAIRESTSGTREQYF. The rearrangement links TRBV10-3 to TRBJ2-7, with 10 bases that match TRBD2. V lost 6 bases to trimming and J lost 6 bases; unmatched junction nucleotides: 11. Germline values: CDR1 ENHRY, CDR2 SYGVKD. The length of the CDR3 is 15 residues.

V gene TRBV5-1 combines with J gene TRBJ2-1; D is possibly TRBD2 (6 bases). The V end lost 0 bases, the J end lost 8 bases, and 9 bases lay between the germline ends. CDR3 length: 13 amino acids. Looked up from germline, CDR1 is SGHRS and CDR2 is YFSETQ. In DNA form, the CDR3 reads TGCGCCAGCAGCTTGGTTGGAGGGCATGAGCAGTTCTTC. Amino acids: CASSLVGGHEQFF. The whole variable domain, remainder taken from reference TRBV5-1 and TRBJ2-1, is KAGVTQTPRYLIKTRGQQVTLSCSPISGHRSVSWYQQTPGQGLQFLFEYFSETQRNKGNFPGRFSGRQFSNSRSEMNVSTLELGDSALYLCASSLVGGHEQFFGPGTRLTVL.

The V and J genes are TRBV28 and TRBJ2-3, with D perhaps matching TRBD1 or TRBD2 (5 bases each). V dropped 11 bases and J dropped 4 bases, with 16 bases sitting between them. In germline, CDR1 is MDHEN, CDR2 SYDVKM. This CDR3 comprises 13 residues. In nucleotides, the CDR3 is TGTGCCGGCCGGTCGAGGGGTGCAGATACGCAGTATTTT. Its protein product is CAGRSRGADTQYF.